Listed below are T cell receptor beta chains from one sample, sequenced in a study of CD8 T cells in Susac syndrome. MiXCR was run by TCRdb on the immunoSEQ multiplex PCR reads, yielding one entry per CDR3 protein. Of roughly 160,000 distinct CDR3 sequences listed, 90% to 95% are singletons. Input material: CD4+ T cells from PBMCs. All receptors come from a human donor in good health. Both conserved end residues are part of each CDR3. A D gene is named only where the DNA matches it firmly.

v_call	d_call	j_call	cdr3_nt	cdr3_aa
TRBV12-3/TRBV12-4	NA	TRBJ2-2	TGTGCCAGCAGAAACAAGAACACCGGGGAGCTGTTTTTT	CASRNKNTGELFF
TRBV24-1	NA	TRBJ2-2	TGTGCCACCAGGCCACAGGGTTACACCGGGGAGCTGTTTTTT	CATRPQGYTGELFF
TRBV27	NA	TRBJ1-6	TGTGCCAGCAGTGGGGGGCTGAGATCACCCCTCCACTTT	CASSGGLRSPLHF
TRBV5-6	TRBD1	TRBJ1-2	TGTGCCAGCGCCACGGGACAGGCCTATGGCTACACCTTC	CASATGQAYGYTF
TRBV2	TRBD1	TRBJ2-1	TGTGCCAGCCTACGGGACAGCTCCTACAATGAGCAGTTCTTC	CASLRDSSYNEQFF
TRBV5-4	NA	TRBJ1-6	TGTGCCAGCAGCTCGGGGCAGGGACATCTCCACTTT	CASSSGQGHLHF
TRBV24-1	TRBD1	TRBJ2-1	TGTGCCACCAGCCCTAGACAGGGGAGGATAAATGAGCAGTTCTTC	CATSPRQGRINEQFF
TRBV15	TRBD1	TRBJ1-6	TGTGCCACCAACCCCGACAGGGGGATAAATTCACCCCTCCACTTT	CATNPDRGINSPLHF
TRBV15	TRBD2	TRBJ2-7	TGTGCCACCAGCAGAGATTACGGGGGGTCCTACGAGCAGTACTTC	CATSRDYGGSYEQYF
TRBV19	NA	TRBJ1-5	TGTGCCAGTAGCAGGGACAATCAGCCCCAGCATTTT	CASSRDNQPQHF
TRBV5-4	NA	TRBJ2-4	TGTGCCAGCAACAAGGACAGTCGGGACATTCAGTACTTC	CASNKDSRDIQYF
TRBV7-2	NA	TRBJ2-3	TGTGCCAGCAGCGTCACCCGGATAGATACGCAGTATTTT	CASSVTRIDTQYF